This TCR beta chain emerged from a study of blood T cell repertoires in COVID-19. Background on the study: Acute-phase and convalescent COVID-19 samples originated in the United States, Italy and Spain. In each case, the material was cDNA or gDNA derived from T cells, B-cell-depleted T cells, or PBMCs.

Per the authors' pipeline: Nucleated cell counts were estimated from reference gene primer amplification. Method: immunoSEQ multiplex PCR; TCRdb's copy keeps in-frame clones and lacks some. The V and J calls and the clone size are those of that table, but D and trimming were determined from the DNA. This sample has more than 85,000 clones, with approximately 90% found just once. This CDR3 has 18 amino acids. V shed 3 bases and J 1 base; nucleotides not matched to a gene: 12. The germline gives CDR1 LNHDA, CDR2 SQIVND (reference sequence). The chain is built from TRBV19 and TRBJ2-5; 9 bases map to TRBD1. This TCR came from a man aged 60-69 years with acute or convalescent COVID-19. The sequenced sample consisted of peripheral blood. The CDR3 sequence is CASSMVGQGSSGQETQYF. CDR3 nucleotides: TGTGCCAGTAGTATGGTTGGACAGGGGTCAAGCGGCCAAGAGACCCAGTACTTC.